This TCR beta chain was sequenced during a study of patients and donors after allogeneic stem cell transplantation. The V and J ends lost 4 bases and 4 bases respectively, with 13 bases between them. Germline V gene sequence: CDR1 LGHNA, CDR2 YSLEER. The length of the CDR3 is 14 residues. TCRdb redid the calling of the RT-PCR reads with MiXCR, one entry per CDR3 protein. The sample includes more than 150,000 distinct CDR3 sequences, around two fifths seen only once; the top ten take 33%. This TCR derives from a human donor who was either an allogeneic HSCT recipient or a stem cell or donor lymphocyte infusion donor (not recorded which). It is not recorded whose cells these are; they may come from a transplant donor. The chain is built from TRBV4-3 and TRBJ1-2; D remains unclear. Sequenced input: blood, either unsorted or a sorted T cell fraction (not recorded which). CDR3 amino acids: CASSPSAGIYGYTF. The CDR3 nucleotides read TGCGCCAGCAGCCCCTCAGCTGGGATCTATGGCTACACCTTC.